The 3 T cell receptor beta chains presented below share a single source sample, sequenced in a study of response to subunit inactivated influenza vaccine (dated by TCRdb to 2016 to 2019). Library construction relied on RT-PCR. TCRdb records Illumina HiSeq 2500 as the sequencer. In TCRdb, the public reads were trimmed at Q25 with fastp and aligned with MiXCR, with productive beta chains retained. Identical CDR3 protein sequences are pooled into one entry, listed with their most common genes and DNA. For this sample the table gives 860,000 or so distinct CDR3 sequences, of which 21% were detected only once. The top ten constitute 10% to 13% of the sample. The input for sequencing was PBMCs from blood, taken approximately 5 days after vaccination. The receptors were gathered from a middle-aged man who received an inactivated influenza vaccine. Donor details come from another sample of the same person, matched by shared clones.

This clonotype was seen more than once but under ten times. J is TRBJ2-1 and V is TRBV7-2, with D possibly being TRBD1 (5 bases). CDR1 and CDR2 from the germline V gene are SGHTA and FQGNSA. V shed 0 bases and J shed 2 bases, with 8 bases lying between them. This CDR3 has 15 amino acids. CDR3 nucleotides: TGTGCCAGCAGCTTAGCGGCAGGGACCTACAATGAGCAGTTCTTC. It codes for CASSLAAGTYNEQFF.

V and J are TRBV5-1 and TRBJ2-3; D is unclear. The germline V gene encodes CDR1 SGHRS and CDR2 YFSETQ. V was cut by 6 bases and J by 0 bases, with 5 bases left in between. The CDR3 spans 12 residues. The CDR3 spells CASKTSTDTQYF. CDR3 in DNA: TGCGCCAGCAAAACTAGCACAGATACGCAGTATTTT.

V usage is TRBV7-2 and J usage is TRBJ1-6; TRBD1 aligns across 7 bases. Unmatched junction bases numbered 5, after V lost 5 bases and J lost 7 bases. This CDR3 spans 14 amino acids. CDR1 is SGHTA and CDR2 is FQGNSA in the germline V gene. The CDR3 spells CASSQRQGNSPLHF. Here the CDR3 DNA reads TGTGCCAGCAGCCAGAGACAGGGAAATTCACCCCTCCACTTT.